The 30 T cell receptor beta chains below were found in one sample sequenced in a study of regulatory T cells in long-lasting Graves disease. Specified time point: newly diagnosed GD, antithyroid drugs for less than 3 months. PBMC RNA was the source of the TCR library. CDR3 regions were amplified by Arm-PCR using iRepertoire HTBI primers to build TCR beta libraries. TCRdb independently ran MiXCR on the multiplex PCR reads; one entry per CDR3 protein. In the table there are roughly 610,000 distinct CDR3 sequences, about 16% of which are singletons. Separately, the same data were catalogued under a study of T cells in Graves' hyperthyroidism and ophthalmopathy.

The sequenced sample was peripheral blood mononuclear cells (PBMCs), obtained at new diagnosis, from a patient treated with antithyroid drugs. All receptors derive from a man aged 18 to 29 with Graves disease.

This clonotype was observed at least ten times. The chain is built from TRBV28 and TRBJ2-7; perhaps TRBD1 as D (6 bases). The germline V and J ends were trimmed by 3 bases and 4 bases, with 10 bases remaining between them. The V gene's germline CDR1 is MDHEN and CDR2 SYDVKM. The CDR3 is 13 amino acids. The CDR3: CASSFPGVYEQYF. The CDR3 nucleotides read TGTGCCAGCAGTTTCCCAGGGGTATACGAGCAGTACTTC.

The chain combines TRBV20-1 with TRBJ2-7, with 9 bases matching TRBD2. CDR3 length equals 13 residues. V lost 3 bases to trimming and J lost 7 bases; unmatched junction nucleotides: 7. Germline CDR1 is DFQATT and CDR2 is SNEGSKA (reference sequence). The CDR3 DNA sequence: TGCAGTGCTAGGCTAGCGGGGCTCCTGGAGCAGTACTTC. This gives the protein CSARLAGLLEQYF.

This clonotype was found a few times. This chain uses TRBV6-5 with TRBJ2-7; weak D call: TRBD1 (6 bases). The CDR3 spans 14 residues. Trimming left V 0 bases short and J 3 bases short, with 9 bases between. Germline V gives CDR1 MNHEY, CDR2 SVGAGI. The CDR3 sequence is CASSYSSGVYEQYF. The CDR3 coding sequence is TGTGCCAGCAGTTACTCATCAGGGGTCTACGAGCAGTACTTC.

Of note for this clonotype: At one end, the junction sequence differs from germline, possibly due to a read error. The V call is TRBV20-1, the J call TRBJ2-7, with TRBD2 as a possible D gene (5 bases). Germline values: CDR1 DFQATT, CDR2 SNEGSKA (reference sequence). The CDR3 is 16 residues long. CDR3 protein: CSTRDIESLTTYEQYF. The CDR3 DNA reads TGCAGTACTAGAGATATTGAGAGCCTGACAACCTACGAGCAGTACTTC.

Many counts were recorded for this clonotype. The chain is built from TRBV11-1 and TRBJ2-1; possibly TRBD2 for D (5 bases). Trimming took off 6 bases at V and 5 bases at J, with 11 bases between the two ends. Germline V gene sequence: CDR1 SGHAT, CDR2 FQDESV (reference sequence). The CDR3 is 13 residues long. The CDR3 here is CASRGLGDNEQFF. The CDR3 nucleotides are TGTGCCAGCAGAGGGCTGGGAGACAATGAGCAGTTCTTC.

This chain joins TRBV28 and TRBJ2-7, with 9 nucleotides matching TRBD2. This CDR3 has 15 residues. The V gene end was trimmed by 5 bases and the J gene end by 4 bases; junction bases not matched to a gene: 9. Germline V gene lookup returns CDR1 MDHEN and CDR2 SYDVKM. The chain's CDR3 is CASSVPGTSMYEQYF. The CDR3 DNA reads TGTGCCAGCAGTGTACCCGGGACTAGCATGTACGAGCAGTACTTC.

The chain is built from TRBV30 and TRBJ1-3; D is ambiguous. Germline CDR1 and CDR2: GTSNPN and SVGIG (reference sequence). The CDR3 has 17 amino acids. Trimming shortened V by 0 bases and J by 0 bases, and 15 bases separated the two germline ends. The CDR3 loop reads CAWSVRLSFTSGNTIYF. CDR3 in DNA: TGTGCCTGGAGTGTACGACTTTCGTTCACCTCTGGAAACACCATATATTTT.

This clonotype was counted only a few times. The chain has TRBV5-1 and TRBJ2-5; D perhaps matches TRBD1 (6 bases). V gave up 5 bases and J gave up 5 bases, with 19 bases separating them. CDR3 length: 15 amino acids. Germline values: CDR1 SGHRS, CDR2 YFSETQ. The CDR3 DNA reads TGCGCCAGCAGTCTTACCAGGGTCAGGGGCGAGACCCAGTACTTC. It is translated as CASSLTRVRGETQYF.

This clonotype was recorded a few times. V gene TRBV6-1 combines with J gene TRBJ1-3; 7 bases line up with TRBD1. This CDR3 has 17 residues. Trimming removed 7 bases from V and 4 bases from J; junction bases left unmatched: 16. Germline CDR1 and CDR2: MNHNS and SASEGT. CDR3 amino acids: CASTDGGKRTGGNTIYF. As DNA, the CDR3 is TGTGCCAGCACTGACGGGGGGAAAAGGACAGGCGGAAACACCATATATTTT.

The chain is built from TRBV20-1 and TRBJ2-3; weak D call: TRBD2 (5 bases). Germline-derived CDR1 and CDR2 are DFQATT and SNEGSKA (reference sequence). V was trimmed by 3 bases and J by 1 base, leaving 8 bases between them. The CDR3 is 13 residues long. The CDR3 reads CSASPAGTDTQYF. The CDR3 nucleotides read TGCAGTGCTAGTCCAGCGGGCACAGATACGCAGTATTTT.

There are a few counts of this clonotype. The CDR3 nucleotides are TGTGCCAGTAGCCGGTACCGGGACACCGGGGTTGGCAATCAGCCCCAGCATTTT. Amino acid sequence: CASSRYRDTGVGNQPQHF. The rearrangement joins TRBV19 to TRBJ1-5; tentative D call: TRBD1 (6 bases). The V and J ends lost 6 bases and 2 bases respectively, with 23 bases between them. The CDR3 is 18 residues long. Looked up from germline, CDR1 is LNHDA and CDR2 is SQIVND (reference sequence).

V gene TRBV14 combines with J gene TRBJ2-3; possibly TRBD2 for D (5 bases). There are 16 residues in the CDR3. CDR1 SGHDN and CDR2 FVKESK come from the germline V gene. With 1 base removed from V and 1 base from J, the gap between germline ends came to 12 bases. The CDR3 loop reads CASSQGVLARTDTQYF. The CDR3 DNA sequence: TGTGCCAGCAGCCAAGGAGTCCTAGCCCGCACAGATACGCAGTATTTT.

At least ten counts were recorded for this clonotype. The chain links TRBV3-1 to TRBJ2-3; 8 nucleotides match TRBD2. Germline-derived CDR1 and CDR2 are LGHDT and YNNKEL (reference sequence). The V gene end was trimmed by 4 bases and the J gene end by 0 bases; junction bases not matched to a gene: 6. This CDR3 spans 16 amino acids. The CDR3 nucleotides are TGTGCCAGCAGCCGTCGGCCTAGCGGGAGCACAGATACGCAGTATTTT. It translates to CASSRRPSGSTDTQYF.

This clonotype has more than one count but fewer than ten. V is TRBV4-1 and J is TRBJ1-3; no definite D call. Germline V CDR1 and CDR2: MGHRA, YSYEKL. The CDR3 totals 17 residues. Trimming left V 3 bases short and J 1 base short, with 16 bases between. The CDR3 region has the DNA TGCGCCAGCAGCCAGCAGAGATTACCCGATTCTGGAAACACCATATATTTT. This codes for CASSQQRLPDSGNTIYF.

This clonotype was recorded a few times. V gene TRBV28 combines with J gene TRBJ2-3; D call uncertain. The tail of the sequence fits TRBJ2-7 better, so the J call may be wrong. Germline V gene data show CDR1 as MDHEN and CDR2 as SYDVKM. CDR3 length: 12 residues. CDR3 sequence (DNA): TGTGCCAGCGGCGTTACTACCTACGAGCAGTACTTC. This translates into CASGVTTYEQYF.

CDR3 region: CASSPPAPPGRTIQYF. The CDR3 DNA reads as TGTGCCAGCAGCCCCCCGGCTCCCCCCGGCAGAACTATTCAGTACTTC. The chain has TRBV28 and TRBJ2-4; no definite D call. The CDR3 is 16 amino acids. Trimming cost V 6 bases and J 10 bases, with 25 bases left between them. The germline V gene has CDR1 MDHEN and CDR2 SYDVKM.

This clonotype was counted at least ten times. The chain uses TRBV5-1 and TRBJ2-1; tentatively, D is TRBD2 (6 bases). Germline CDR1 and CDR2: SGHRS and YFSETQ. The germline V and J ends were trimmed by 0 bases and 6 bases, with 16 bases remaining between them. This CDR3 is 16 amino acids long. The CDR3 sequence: CASSLVVSIGGNEQFF. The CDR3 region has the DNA TGCGCCAGCAGCTTGGTGGTTAGCATCGGGGGCAATGAGCAGTTCTTC.

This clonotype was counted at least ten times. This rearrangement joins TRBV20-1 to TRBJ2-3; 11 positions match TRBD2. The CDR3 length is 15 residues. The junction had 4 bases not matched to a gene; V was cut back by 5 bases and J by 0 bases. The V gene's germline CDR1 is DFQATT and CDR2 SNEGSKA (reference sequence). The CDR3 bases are TGCAGTGCTTCCCGGACTAGCGGGAGCACAGATACGCAGTATTTT. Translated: CSASRTSGSTDTQYF.

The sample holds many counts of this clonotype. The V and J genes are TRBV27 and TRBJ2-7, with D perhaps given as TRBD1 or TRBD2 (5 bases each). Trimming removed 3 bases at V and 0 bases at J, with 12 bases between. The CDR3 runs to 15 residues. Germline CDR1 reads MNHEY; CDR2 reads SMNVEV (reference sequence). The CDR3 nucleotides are TGTGCCAGCAGTTTTCAGGGACGGGCCTCCTACGAGCAGTACTTC. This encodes CASSFQGRASYEQYF.

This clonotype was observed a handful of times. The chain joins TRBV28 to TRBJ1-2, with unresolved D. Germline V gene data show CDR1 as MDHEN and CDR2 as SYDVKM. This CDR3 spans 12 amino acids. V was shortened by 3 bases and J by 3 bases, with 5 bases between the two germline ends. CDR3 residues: CASSFEDYGYTF. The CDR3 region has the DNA TGTGCCAGCAGTTTTGAGGACTATGGCTACACCTTC.

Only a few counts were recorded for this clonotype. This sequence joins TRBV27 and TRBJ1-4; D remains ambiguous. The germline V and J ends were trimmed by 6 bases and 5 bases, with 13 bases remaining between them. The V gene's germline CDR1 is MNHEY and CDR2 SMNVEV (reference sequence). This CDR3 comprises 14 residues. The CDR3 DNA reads TGTGCCAGCAGGCACTCAGGAGGGAATGAAAAACTGTTTTTT. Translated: CASRHSGGNEKLFF.

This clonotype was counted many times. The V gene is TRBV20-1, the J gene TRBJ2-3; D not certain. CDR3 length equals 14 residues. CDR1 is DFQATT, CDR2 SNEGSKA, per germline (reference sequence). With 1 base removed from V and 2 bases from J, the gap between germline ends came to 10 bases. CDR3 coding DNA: TGCAGTGCTAGAGTTTCCCGGAACACAGATACGCAGTATTTT. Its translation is CSARVSRNTDTQYF.

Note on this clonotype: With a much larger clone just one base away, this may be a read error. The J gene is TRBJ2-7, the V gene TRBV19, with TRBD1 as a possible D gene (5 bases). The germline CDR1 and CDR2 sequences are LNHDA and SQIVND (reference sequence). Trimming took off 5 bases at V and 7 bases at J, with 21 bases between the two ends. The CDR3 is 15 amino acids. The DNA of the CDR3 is TGTGCCAGTAGTCGGAGAGCATGGGGCGTCTTGGAGCAGTACTTC. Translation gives CASSRRAWGVLEQYF.

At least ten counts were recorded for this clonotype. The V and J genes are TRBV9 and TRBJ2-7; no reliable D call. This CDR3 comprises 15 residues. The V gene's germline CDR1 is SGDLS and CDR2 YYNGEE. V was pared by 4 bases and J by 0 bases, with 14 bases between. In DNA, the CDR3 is TGTGCCAGCAGCCGAGGCGCGGATAGCTCCTACGAGCAGTACTTC. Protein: CASSRGADSSYEQYF.

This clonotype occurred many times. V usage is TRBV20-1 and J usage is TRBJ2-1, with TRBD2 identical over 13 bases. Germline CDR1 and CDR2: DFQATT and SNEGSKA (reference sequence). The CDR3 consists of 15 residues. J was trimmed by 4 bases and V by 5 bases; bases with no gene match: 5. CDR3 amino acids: CSAPLGLAGYNEQFF. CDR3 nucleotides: TGCAGTGCTCCCTTGGGACTAGCGGGATACAATGAGCAGTTCTTC.

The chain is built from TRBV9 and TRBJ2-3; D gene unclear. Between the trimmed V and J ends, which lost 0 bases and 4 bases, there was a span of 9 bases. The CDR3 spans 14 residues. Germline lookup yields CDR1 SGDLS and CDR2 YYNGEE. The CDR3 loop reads CASSVEAPPDTQYF. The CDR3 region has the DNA TGTGCCAGCAGCGTAGAGGCCCCGCCAGATACGCAGTATTTT.

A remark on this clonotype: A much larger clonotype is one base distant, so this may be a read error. In DNA, the CDR3 is TGCGCCAGCAGCAATTTACTAGCGGGAGGGGCGATCGATGAGCAGTTCTTC. Its translation: CASSNLLAGGAIDEQFF. V is TRBV5-1 and J is TRBJ2-1; TRBD2 matches at 13 bases. Germline assignment: CDR1 SGHRS and CDR2 YFSETQ. This CDR3 contains 17 residues. Losses at the gene ends were 4 bases for V and 8 bases for J; bases not matched to a gene: 12. Full variable domain (rest looked up from reference TRBV5-1 and TRBJ2-1): KAGVTQTPRYLIKTRGQQVTLSCSPISGHRSVSWYQQTPGQGLQFLFEYFSETQRNKGNFPGRFSGRQFSNSRSEMNVSTLELGDSALYLCASSNLLAGGAIDEQFFGPGTRLTVL.

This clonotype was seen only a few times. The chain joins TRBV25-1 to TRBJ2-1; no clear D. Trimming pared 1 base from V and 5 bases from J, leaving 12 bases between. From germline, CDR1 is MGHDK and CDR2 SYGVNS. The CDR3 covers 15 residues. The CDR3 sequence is CASSESASFHNEQFF. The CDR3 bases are TGTGCCAGCAGTGAATCCGCTAGTTTCCACAATGAGCAGTTCTTC.

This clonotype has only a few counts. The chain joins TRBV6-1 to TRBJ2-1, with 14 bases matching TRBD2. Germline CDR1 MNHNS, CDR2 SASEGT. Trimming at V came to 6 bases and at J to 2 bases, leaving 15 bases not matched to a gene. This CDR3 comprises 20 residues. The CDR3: CASSRITGTSGSRAYNEQFF. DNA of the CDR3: TGTGCCAGCAGCCGGATCACCGGGACTAGCGGGAGTAGGGCCTACAATGAGCAGTTCTTC.

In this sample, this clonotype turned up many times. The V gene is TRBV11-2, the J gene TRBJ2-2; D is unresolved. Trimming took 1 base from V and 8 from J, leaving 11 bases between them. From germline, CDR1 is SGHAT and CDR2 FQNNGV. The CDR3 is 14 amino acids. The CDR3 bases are TGTGCCAGCAGCTTAGCGGCCTACGTGGGGGAGCTGTTTTTT. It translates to CASSLAAYVGELFF.